The clone carrying this TCR beta chain was recorded once. The CDR3 consists of 11 residues. From germline, CDR1 is SNHLY and CDR2 FYNNEI. PCR primers comprised 60 Vbeta and 13 Jbeta primers. Assay used: immunoSEQ multiplex PCR; TCRdb lists only in-frame clones, some missing. The table has roughly 150,000 clones, over 80% seen once; the top ten hold about 4%. This specimen comes from a study of cytomegalovirus exposure and HLA in healthy donors. V and J are TRBV2 and TRBJ2-5; maybe TRBD1 (6 bases). The last part of the DNA fits TRBJ2-7 better; the J call may be wrong. The source of this sequence is a man aged 50 or older in good health and CMV-seropositive. The specimen was PBMCs. CDR3 region: CASEDRYEQYF. CDR3 in DNA: TGTGCCAGCGAGGACAGATACGAGCAGTACTTC.